This T cell receptor (beta chain) was sequenced in a study of shared clonotypes between healthy human individuals. Whole-study findings and limits: The small donor group covered limited genetic and exposure diversity. Deeper or shallower sequencing was expected to change how clonotypes are shared among donors.

Under the authors' procedure: Junction-only sequences without quality scores came from ImmunoSEQ, so filtering differed. Clones were sequenced by immunoSEQ multiplex PCR, and TCRdb holds only the in-frame ones, with some missing. The DNA gave D and trimming, while V, J and clone size come from that table. The sample shows about 490,000 clones, over 65% of them seen only once. V gave up 5 bases and J gave up 6 bases, with 26 bases separating them. The length of the CDR3 is 18 residues. The germline V gene encodes CDR1 SEHNR and CDR2 FQNEAQ (reference sequence). Recent vaccinations or acute infections were absent in the healthy HIV-negative adult donors. This clone has only a few counts. Its antigen is unidentified.

Sequencing input: PBMCs. The receptor was derived from a woman between 40 and 50 years old in good health. Some clones in this sample may be carry-over from other donors' samples. The V and J genes are TRBV7-9 and TRBJ2-1; TRBD1 is a possible D gene (6 bases). CDR3 loop: CASSPARSGTGFGNEQFF. The CDR3 DNA reads TGTGCCAGCAGCCCCGCAAGAAGCGGAACAGGGTTCGGCAATGAGCAGTTCTTC.